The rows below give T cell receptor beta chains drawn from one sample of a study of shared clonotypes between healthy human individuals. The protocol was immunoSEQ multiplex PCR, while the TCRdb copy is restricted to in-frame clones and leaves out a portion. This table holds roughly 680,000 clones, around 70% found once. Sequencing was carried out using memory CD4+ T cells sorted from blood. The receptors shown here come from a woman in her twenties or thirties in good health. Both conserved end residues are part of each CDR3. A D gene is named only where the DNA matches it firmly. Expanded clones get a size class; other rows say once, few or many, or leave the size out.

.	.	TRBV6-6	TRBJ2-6	CASRRTETSGANVLTF	TGTGCCAGCAGGAGGACAGAAACCTCTGGGGCCAACGTCCTGACTTTC
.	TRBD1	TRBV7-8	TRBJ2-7	CASSLAGQGYLTYEQYF	TGTGCCAGCAGCTTAGCGGGACAGGGGTACCTTACCTACGAGCAGTACTTC
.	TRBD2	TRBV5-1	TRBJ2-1	CASSPTSGSDGNEQFF	TGCGCCAGCAGCCCTACTAGCGGGAGTGATGGCAATGAGCAGTTCTTC
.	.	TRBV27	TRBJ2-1	CASSYGQGRTYNEQFF	TGTGCCAGCAGTTACGGGCAGGGAAGAACCTACAATGAGCAGTTCTTC
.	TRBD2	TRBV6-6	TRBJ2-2	CASRDSGSWTGELFF	TGTGCCAGCAGGGATAGCGGGAGCTGGACCGGGGAGCTGTTTTTT
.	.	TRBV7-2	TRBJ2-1	CATRRDSSYNEQFF	TGTGCCACCAGGCGGGATAGCTCCTACAATGAGCAGTTCTTC
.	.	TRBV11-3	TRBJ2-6	CASSLSSGANVLTF	TGTGCCAGCAGCTTAAGCTCTGGGGCCAACGTCCTGACTTTC
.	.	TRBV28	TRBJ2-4	CASSRIKNIQYF	TGTGCCAGCAGTCGGATCAAAAACATTCAGTACTTC
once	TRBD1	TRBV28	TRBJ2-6	CASGNVPGQGLSGANVLTF	TGTGCCAGCGGAAACGTTCCGGGACAGGGATTATCTGGGGCCAACGTCCTGACTTTC
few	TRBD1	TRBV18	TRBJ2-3	CASSPAGQGTDTQYF	TGTGCCAGCTCACCAGCCGGACAGGGCACAGATACGCAGTATTTT
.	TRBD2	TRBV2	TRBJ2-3	CASNRLTSSDTQYF	TGTGCCAGCAACCGATTGACTAGCTCAGATACGCAGTATTTT
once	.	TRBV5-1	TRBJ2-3	CASSSAWEWSTDTQYF	TGCGCCAGCAGCAGCGCGTGGGAGTGGAGCACAGATACGCAGTATTTT
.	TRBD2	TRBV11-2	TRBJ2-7	CASSLPTSAGEQYF	TGTGCCAGCAGCTTGCCGACTAGCGCCGGCGAGCAGTACTTC
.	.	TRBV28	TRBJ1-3	CASSLYLGGRNTIYF	TGTGCCAGCAGTTTATATTTGGGGGGAAGAAACACCATATATTTT
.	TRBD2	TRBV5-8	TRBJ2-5	CASSWDYAGETQYF	TGTGCCAGCAGCTGGGACTACGCCGGGGAGACCCAGTACTTC
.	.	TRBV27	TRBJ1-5	CASSLSGPLRNQPQHF	TGTGCCAGCAGTTTATCAGGGCCTCTGCGCAATCAGCCCCAGCATTTT
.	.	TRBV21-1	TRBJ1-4	CASSKGGDEKLFF	TGTGCCAGCAGCAAAGGAGGGGATGAAAAACTGTTTTTT
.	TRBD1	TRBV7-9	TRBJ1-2	CASSPPGQENYGYTF	TGTGCCAGCAGCCCCCCGGGACAGGAGAACTATGGCTACACCTTC
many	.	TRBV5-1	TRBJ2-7	CASSLGLLGEQYF	TGCGCCAGCAGCTTGGGTCTACTGGGGGAGCAGTACTTC
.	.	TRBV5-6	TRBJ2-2	CASSLGLGTGELFF	TGTGCCAGCAGCTTGGGATTGGGGACCGGGGAGCTGTTTTTT
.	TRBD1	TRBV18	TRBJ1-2	CASSPRDSDGYTF	TGTGCCAGCTCACCGCGGGACAGTGATGGCTACACCTTC
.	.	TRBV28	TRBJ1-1	CASRLNSGSEAFF	TGTGCCAGCAGATTGAACTCAGGCTCTGAAGCTTTCTTT
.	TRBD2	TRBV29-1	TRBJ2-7	CSVAWGGAGYEQYF	TGCAGCGTTGCATGGGGGGGTGCGGGCTACGAGCAGTACTTC
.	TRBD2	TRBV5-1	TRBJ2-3	CASSNGLAGTADTQYF	TGCGCCAGCAGCAACGGACTAGCGGGTACCGCAGATACGCAGTATTTT
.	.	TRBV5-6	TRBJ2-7	CASSVLGELEQYF	TGTGCCAGCAGCGTGCTAGGGGAGCTCGAGCAGTACTTC
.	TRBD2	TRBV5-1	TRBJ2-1	CASSLLSGRANEQFF	TGCGCCAGCAGCTTGTTGAGCGGGAGGGCGAATGAGCAGTTCTTC
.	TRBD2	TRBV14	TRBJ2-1	CASSQEPSGRAFEQFF	TGTGCCAGCAGCCAAGAGCCTAGCGGGAGGGCCTTTGAGCAGTTCTTC
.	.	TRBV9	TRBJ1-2	CASSVGTETRDTNYGYTF	TGTGCCAGCAGCGTAGGGACGGAGACGCGTGATACTAACTATGGCTACACCTTC
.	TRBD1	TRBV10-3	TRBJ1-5	CAISESTGQGAGQPQHF	TGTGCCATCAGTGAGTCGACGGGACAGGGGGCAGGACAGCCCCAGCATTTT
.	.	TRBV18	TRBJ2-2	CASSPSTEPAGELFF	TGTGCCAGCTCACCGTCGACCGAACCCGCCGGGGAGCTGTTTTTT
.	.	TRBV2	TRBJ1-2	CASSEGPGLPGGDYGYTF	TGTGCCAGCAGCGAAGGCCCGGGACTCCCGGGAGGCGACTATGGCTACACCTTC
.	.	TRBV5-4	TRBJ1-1	CASSLGGGATEAFF	TGTGCCAGCAGCTTGGGCGGGGGCGCTACTGAAGCTTTCTTT
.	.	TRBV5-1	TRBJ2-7	CASSAGTETYEQYF	TGCGCCAGCAGCGCCGGGACGGAGACCTACGAGCAGTACTTC
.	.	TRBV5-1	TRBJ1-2	CASSFQGEDGYTF	TGCGCCAGCAGCTTCCAGGGAGAGGATGGCTACACCTTC
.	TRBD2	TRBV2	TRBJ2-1	CATPRGEGLRNEQFF	TGTGCCACCCCCCGGGGGGAGGGCCTAAGGAATGAGCAGTTCTTC
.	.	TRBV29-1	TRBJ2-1	CSVGGESSYNEQFF	TGCAGCGTAGGCGGAGAATCCTCCTACAATGAGCAGTTCTTC
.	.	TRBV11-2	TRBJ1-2	CASSLGDYGYTF	TGTGCCAGCAGCTTAGGGGACTATGGCTACACCTTC